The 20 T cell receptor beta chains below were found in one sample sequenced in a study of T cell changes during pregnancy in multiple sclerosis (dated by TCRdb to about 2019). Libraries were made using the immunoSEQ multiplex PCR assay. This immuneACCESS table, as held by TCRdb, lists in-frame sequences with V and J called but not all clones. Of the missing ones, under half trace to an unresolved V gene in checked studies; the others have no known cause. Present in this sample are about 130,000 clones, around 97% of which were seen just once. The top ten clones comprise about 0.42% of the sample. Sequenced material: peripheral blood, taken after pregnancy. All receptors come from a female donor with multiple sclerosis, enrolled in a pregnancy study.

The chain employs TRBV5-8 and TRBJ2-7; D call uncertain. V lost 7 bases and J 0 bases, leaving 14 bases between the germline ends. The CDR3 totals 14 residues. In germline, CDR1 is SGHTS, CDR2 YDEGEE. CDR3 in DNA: TGTGCCAGCGGGCAGCCACTTTCCTCCTACGAGCAGTACTTC. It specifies CASGQPLSSYEQYF.

CDR3 protein: CASTPRIGNGYTF. CDR3 in DNA: TGTGCCAGTACCCCGCGGATCGGTAATGGCTACACCTTC. V and J are TRBV19 and TRBJ1-2; D unresolved. CDR1 is LNHDA, CDR2 SQIVND, per germline (reference sequence). Trimming pared 7 bases from V and 6 bases from J, leaving 15 bases between. CDR3 length: 13 residues.

Written as DNA, the CDR3 is TGTGCCAGCAGCTTACCTGTACAGGGGGCCGGTATAGGCTATGGCTACACCTTC. Translated: CASSLPVQGAGIGYGYTF. The rearrangement joins TRBV5-4 to TRBJ1-2; TRBD1 agrees at 9 bases. V lost 2 bases, J lost 4 bases, and 15 bases stayed unmatched. CDR1 SGHNT and CDR2 YYREEE come from the germline V gene (reference sequence). The CDR3 consists of 18 residues. Drawing the rest from reference TRBV5-4 and TRBJ1-2, the complete variable domain is ETGVTQSPTHLIKTRGQQVTLRCSSQSGHNTVSWYQQALGQGPQFIFQYYREEENGRGNFPPRFSGLQFPNYSSELNVNALELDDSALYLCASSLPVQGAGIGYGYTFGSGTRLTVV.

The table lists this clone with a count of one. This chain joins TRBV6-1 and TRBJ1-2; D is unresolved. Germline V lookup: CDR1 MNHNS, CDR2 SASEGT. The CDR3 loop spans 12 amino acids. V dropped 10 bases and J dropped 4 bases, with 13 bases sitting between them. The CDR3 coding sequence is TGTGCCATCAATCCTGGCCGCTATGGCTACACCTTC. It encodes CAINPGRYGYTF.

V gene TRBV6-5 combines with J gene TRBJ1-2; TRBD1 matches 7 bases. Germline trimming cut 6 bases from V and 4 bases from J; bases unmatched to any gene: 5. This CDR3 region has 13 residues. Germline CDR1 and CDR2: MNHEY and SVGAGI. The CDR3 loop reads CASRAGGSYGYTF. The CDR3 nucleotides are TGTGCCAGCAGGGCAGGGGGGAGCTATGGCTACACCTTC.

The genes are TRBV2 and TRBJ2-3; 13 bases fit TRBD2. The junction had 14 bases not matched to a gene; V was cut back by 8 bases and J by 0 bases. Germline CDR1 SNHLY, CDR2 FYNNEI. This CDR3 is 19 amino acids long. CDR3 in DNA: TGTGCCAGCTCCAGGACTAGCGGGAGTCCTCCAACTAGCACAGATACGCAGTATTTT. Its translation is CASSRTSGSPPTSTDTQYF.

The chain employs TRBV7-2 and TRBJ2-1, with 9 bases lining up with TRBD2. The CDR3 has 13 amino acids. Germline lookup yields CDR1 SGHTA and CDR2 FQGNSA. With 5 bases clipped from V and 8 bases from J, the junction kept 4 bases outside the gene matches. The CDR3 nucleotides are TGTGCCAGCAGCCCCGGGACTAGCTATGAGCAGTTCTTC. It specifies CASSPGTSYEQFF.

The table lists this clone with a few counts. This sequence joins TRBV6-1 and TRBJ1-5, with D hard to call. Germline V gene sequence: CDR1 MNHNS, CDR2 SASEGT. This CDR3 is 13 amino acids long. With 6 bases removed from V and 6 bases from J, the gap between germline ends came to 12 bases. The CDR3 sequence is CASRGGKGQPQHF. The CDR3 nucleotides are TGTGCCAGCAGGGGAGGTAAGGGTCAGCCCCAGCATTTT.

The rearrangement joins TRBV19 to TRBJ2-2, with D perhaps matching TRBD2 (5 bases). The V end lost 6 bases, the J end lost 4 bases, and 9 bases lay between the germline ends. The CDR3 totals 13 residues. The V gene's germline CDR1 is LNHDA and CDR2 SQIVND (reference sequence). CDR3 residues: CASRPGFTGELFF. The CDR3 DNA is TGTGCCAGTAGACCGGGATTCACCGGGGAGCTGTTTTTT.

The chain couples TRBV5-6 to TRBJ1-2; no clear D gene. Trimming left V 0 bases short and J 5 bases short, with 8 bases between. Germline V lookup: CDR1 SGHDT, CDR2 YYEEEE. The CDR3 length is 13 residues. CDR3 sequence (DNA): TGTGCCAGCAGCTTGGTGGGAGAATATGGCTACACCTTC. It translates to CASSLVGEYGYTF.

CDR3 nucleotides: TGTGCCAGCAGCCCTCCGCGGGGGATGAACACTGAAGCTTTCTTT. Translating gives CASSPPRGMNTEAFF. The V and J genes are TRBV7-2 and TRBJ1-1; TRBD1 is a possible D gene (5 bases). The germline gives CDR1 SGHTA, CDR2 FQGNSA. The CDR3 has 15 amino acids. Between the trimmed V and J ends, which lost 5 bases and 0 bases, there was a span of 13 bases.

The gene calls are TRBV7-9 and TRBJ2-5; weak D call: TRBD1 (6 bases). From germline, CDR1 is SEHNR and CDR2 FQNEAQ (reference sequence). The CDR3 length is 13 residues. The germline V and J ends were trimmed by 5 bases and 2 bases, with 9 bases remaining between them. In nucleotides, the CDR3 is TGTGCCAGCAGCCGGACAGTTCAAGAGACCCAGTACTTC. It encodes CASSRTVQETQYF.

In DNA, the CDR3 is TGTGCCAGCGCGGCGGGTACTTACAATGAGCAGTTCTTC. It is translated as CASAAGTYNEQFF. V gene TRBV5-8 combines with J gene TRBJ2-1, with D tentatively TRBD2 (5 bases). Germline V lookup: CDR1 SGHTS, CDR2 YDEGEE. The CDR3 is 13 amino acids. V lost 7 bases to trimming and J lost 4 bases, with 12 bases between them.

In DNA form, the CDR3 reads TGTGCCAGTAAAGACCGGGACAGGGCTTCCTACGAGCAGTACTTC. Translating it yields CASKDRDRASYEQYF. The rearrangement joins TRBV19 to TRBJ2-7; TRBD1 aligns across 9 bases. The CDR3 totals 15 residues. The V gene's germline CDR1 is LNHDA and CDR2 SQIVND (reference sequence). V lost 7 bases and J lost 1; bases outside the gene matches: 8. The whole variable domain, filled in from reference TRBV19 and TRBJ2-7, reads DGGITQSPKYLFRKEGQNVTLSCEQNLNHDAMYWYRQDPGQGLRLIYYSQIVNDFQKGDIAEGYSVSREKKESFPLTVTSAQKNPTAFYLCASKDRDRASYEQYFGPGTRLTVT.

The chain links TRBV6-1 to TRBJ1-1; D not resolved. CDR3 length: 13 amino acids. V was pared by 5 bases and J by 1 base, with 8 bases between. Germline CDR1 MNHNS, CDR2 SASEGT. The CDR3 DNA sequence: TGTGCCAGCAGTCGTACAGCGAACACTGAAGCTTTCTTT. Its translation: CASSRTANTEAFF.

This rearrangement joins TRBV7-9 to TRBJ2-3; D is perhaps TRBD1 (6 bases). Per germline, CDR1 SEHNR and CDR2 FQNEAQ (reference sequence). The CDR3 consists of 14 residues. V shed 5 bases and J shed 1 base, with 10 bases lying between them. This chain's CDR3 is CASSVRQGTDTQYF. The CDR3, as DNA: TGTGCCAGCAGCGTCCGACAGGGCACAGATACGCAGTATTTT.

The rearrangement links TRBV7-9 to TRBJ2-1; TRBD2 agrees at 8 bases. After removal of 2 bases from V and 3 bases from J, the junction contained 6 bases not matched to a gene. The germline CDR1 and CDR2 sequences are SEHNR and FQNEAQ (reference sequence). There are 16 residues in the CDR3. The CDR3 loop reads CASSLSRGRIYNEQFF. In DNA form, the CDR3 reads TGTGCCAGCAGCTTAAGCCGCGGGAGGATCTACAATGAGCAGTTCTTC.

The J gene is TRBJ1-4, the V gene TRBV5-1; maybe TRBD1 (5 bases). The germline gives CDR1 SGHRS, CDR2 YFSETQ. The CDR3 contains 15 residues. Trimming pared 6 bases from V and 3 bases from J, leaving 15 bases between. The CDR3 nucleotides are TGCGCCAGCACCCCCTTCGGGGGTGCTAATGAAAAACTGTTTTTT. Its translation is CASTPFGGANEKLFF.

The CDR3, as DNA: TGTGCCAGCAGTCCCCCGGTCCCGGGGGAGCAGTACTTC. It encodes CASSPPVPGEQYF. The chain combines TRBV28 with TRBJ2-7; D perhaps matches TRBD2 (5 bases). The V end lost 5 bases, the J end lost 7 bases, and 15 bases lay between the germline ends. CDR1 and CDR2 from the germline V gene are MDHEN and SYDVKM. The CDR3 spans 13 residues. The variable domain in full, completed from reference TRBV28 and TRBJ2-7, reads DVKVTQSSRYLVKRTGEKVFLECVQDMDHENMFWYRQDPGLGLRLIYFSYDVKMKEKGDIPEGYSVSREKKERFSLILESASTNQTSMYLCASSPPVPGEQYFGPGTRLTVT.

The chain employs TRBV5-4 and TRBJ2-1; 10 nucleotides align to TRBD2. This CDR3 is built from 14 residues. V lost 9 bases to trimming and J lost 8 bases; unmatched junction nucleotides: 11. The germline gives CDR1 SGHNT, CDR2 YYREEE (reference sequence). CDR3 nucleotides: TGTGCCACCGCGGCTAGCGGGAGAAGAGATGAGCAGTTCTTC. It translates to CATAASGRRDEQFF.